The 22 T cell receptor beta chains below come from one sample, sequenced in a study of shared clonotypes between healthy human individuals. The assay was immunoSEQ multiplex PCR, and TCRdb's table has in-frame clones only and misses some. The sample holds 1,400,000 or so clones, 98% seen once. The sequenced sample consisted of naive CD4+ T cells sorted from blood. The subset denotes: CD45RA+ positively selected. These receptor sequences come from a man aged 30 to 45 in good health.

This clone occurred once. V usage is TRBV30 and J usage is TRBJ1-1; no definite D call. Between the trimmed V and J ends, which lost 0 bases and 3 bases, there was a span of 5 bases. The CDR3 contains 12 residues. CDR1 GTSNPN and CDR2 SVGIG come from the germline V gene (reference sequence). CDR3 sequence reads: CAWSVMDTEAFF. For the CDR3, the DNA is TGTGCCTGGAGTGTTATGGACACTGAAGCTTTCTTT.

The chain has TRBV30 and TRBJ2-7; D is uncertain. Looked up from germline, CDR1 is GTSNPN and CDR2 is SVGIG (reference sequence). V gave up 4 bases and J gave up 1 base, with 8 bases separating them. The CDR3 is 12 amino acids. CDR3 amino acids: CAWTLQSYEQYF. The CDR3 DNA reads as TGTGCCTGGACCCTACAGTCCTACGAGCAGTACTTC.

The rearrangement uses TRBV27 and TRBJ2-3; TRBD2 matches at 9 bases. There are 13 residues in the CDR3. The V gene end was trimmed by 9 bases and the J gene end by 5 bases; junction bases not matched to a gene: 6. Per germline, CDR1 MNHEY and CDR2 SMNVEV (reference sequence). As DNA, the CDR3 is TGTGCCAGTTGGGCTAGCGGGGTAGATACGCAGTATTTT. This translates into CASWASGVDTQYF.

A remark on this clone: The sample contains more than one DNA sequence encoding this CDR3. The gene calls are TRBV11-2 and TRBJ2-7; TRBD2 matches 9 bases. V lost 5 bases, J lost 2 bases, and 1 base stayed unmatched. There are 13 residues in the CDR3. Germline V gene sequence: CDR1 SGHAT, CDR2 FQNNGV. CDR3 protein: CASSRTSAYEQYF. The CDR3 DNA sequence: TGTGCCAGCAGCAGGACTAGCGCCTACGAGCAGTACTTC.

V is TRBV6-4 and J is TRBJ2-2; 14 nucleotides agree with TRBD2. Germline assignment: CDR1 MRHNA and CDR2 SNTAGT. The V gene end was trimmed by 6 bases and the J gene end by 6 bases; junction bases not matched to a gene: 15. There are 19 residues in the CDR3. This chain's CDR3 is CASRQFTGLAGGPAGELFF. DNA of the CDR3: TGTGCCAGCAGACAGTTCACTGGACTAGCGGGAGGTCCTGCCGGGGAGCTGTTTTTT.

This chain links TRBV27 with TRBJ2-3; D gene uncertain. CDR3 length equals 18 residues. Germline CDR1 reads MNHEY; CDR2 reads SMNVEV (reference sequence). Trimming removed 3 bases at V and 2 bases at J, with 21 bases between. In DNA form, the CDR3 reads TGTGCCAGCAGTTTTGGGCTCCTGGCGGACGGTGCCACAGATACGCAGTATTTT. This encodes CASSFGLLADGATDTQYF.

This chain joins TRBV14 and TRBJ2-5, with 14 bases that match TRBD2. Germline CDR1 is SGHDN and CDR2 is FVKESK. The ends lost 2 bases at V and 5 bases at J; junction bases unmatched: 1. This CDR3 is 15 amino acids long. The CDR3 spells CASSQRLAGGETQYF. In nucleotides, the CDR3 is TGTGCCAGCAGCCAACGACTAGCGGGAGGGGAGACCCAGTACTTC.

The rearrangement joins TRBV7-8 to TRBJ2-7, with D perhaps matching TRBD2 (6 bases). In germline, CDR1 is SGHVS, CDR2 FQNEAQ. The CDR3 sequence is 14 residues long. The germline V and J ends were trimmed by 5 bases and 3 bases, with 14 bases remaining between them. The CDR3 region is CASSEELGGYEQYF. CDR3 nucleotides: TGTGCCAGCAGCGAAGAATTGGGGGGCTACGAGCAGTACTTC.

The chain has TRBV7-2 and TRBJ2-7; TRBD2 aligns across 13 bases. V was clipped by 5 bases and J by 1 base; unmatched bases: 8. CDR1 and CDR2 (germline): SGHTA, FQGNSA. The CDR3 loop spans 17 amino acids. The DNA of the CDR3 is TGTGCCAGCAGCCCATTCGGACTAGCGGGAGTGTCCTACGAGCAGTACTTC. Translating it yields CASSPFGLAGVSYEQYF.

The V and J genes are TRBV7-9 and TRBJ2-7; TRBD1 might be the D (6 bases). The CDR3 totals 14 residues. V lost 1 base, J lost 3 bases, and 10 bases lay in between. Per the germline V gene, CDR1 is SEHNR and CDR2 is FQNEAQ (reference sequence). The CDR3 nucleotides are TGTGCCAGCAGCTTAGGTCTACAGGGCTACGAGCAGTACTTC. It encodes CASSLGLQGYEQYF.

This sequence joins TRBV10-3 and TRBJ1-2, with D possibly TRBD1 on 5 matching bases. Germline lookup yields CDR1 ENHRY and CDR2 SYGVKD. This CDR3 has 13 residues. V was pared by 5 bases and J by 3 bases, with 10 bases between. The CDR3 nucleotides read TGTGCCATCAGTTCGGGGGAATACTATGGCTACACCTTC. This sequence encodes CAISSGEYYGYTF.

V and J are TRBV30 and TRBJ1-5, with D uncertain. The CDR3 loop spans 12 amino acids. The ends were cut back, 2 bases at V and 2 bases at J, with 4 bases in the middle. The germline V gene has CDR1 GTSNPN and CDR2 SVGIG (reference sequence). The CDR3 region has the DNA TGTGCCTGGAGTACAGGCAATCAGCCCCAGCATTTT. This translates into CAWSTGNQPQHF.

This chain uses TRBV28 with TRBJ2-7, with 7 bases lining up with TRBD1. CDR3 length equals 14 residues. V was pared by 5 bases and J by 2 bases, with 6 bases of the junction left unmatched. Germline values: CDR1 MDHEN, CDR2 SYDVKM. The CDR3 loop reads CASSQRQGTYEQYF. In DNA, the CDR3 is TGTGCCAGCAGTCAGAGACAGGGAACCTACGAGCAGTACTTC.

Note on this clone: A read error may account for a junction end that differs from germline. The CDR3 spells CASSAPGGGTDTQYF. As DNA, the CDR3 is TGTGCCAGCTCAGCACCAGGGGGGGGAACAGATACGCAGTATTTT. The rearrangement links TRBV18 to TRBJ2-3; D tentatively reads TRBD1 or TRBD2 (7 bases each). Germline CDR1 and CDR2: KGHSH and LQKENI. This CDR3 comprises 15 residues.

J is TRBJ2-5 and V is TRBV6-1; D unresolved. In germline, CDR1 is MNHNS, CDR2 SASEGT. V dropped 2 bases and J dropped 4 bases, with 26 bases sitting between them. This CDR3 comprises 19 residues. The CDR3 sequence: CASSERFPAKTWRGETQYF. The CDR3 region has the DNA TGTGCCAGCAGTGAAAGGTTTCCGGCGAAAACTTGGCGCGGAGAGACCCAGTACTTC.

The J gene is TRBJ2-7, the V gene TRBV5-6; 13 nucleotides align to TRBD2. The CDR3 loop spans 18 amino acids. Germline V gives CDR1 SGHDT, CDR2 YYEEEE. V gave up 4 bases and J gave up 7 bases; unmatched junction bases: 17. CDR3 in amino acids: CASSVGPGTSGKLGEQYF. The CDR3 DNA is TGTGCCAGCAGCGTGGGTCCCGGGACTAGCGGGAAGCTGGGGGAGCAGTACTTC.

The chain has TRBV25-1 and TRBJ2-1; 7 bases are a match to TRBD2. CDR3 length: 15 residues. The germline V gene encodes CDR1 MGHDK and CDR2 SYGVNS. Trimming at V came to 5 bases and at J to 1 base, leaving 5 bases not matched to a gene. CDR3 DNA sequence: TGTGCCAGCAGTCCAGCTAGCGGTTCCTACAATGAGCAGTTCTTC. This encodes CASSPASGSYNEQFF.

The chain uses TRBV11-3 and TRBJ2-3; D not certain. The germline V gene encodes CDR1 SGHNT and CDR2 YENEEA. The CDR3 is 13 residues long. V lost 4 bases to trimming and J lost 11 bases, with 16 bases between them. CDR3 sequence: CASSSSPLLLQYF. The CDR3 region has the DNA TGTGCCAGCAGCTCATCCCCTCTCCTCTTGCAGTATTTT.

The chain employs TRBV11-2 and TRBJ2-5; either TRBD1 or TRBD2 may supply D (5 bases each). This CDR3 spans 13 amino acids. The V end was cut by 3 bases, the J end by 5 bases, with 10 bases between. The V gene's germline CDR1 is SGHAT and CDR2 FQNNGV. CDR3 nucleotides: TGTGCCAGCAGCTTTTTTTGGGACGAGACCCAGTACTTC. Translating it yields CASSFFWDETQYF.

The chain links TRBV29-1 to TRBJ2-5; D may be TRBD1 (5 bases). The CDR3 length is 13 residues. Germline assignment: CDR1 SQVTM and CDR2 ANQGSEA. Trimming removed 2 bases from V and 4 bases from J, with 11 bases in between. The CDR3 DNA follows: TGCAGCGTTGAAACGACAGCCCGAGAGACCCAGTACTTC. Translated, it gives CSVETTARETQYF.

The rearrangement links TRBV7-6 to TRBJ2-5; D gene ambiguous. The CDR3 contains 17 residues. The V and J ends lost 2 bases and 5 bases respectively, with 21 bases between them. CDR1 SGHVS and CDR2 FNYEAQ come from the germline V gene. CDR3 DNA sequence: TGTGCCAGCAGCTTATTGGCAGGAAAGTCCCGTCGGGAGACCCAGTACTTC. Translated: CASSLLAGKSRRETQYF.

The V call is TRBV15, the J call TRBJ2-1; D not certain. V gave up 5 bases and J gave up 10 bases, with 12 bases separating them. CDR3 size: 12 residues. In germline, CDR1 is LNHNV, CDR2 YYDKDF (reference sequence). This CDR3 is CATSARVGEQFF. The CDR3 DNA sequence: TGTGCCACCAGCGCGAGAGTGGGGGAGCAGTTCTTC.